A single sample gave rise to the 8 T cell receptor beta chains below, sequenced in a study of CD8+ T cells in alopecia areata. The sample's treatment: oral pan-JAK inhibitor, 5-10 mg twice daily. cDNA prepared by RNA extraction and subsequent reverse transcription served as the template for sequencing. The assay was immunoSEQ multiplex PCR, and TCRdb's table has in-frame clones only and misses some. The sample has 150,000 to 200,000 clones; 60% are singletons. This material consisted of CD4+ T cells sorted from blood, taken at week 4, from a patient treated with tofacitinib. The receptors were sampled from a human donor with alopecia areata.

This chain uses TRBV29-1 with TRBJ1-5; 7 bases agree with TRBD1. There are 14 residues in the CDR3. V gave up 4 bases and J gave up 3 bases; unmatched junction bases: 6. Germline CDR1 is SQVTM and CDR2 is ANQGSEA. CDR3 sequence: CSVVTGQINQPQHF. The CDR3 nucleotides read TGCAGCGTTGTAACGGGACAGATCAATCAGCCCCAGCATTTT.

This chain joins TRBV29-1 and TRBJ2-7, with 12 bases fitting TRBD2. J was trimmed by 3 bases and V by 6 bases; bases with no gene match: 9. The CDR3 has 15 amino acids. Germline CDR1 is SQVTM and CDR2 is ANQGSEA. In nucleotides, the CDR3 is TGCAGCGTCAAAGGGACTAGCGGGTTGAACTACGAGCAGTACTTC. Its translation: CSVKGTSGLNYEQYF.

This chain connects TRBV7-2 to TRBJ2-4, with D possibly matching TRBD1 (6 bases). Trimming removed 3 bases at V and 0 bases at J, with 21 bases between. This CDR3 is built from 19 residues. CDR1 and CDR2 (germline): SGHTA, FQGNSA. This chain's CDR3 is CASSFLDGQSAIAKNIQYF. In DNA form, the CDR3 reads TGTGCCAGCAGCTTCCTGGACGGACAGTCGGCCATAGCCAAAAACATTCAGTACTTC.

The rearrangement uses TRBV30 and TRBJ2-5, with 12 bases aligning to TRBD1. CDR3 length equals 18 residues. Germline lookup yields CDR1 GTSNPN and CDR2 SVGIG (reference sequence). Losses at the gene ends were 4 bases for V and 5 bases for J; bases not matched to a gene: 17. The CDR3 coding sequence is TGTGCCTGGACCGAGGGGGGACAGGGGGCGTTGGTTGGCGAGACCCAGTACTTC. Its translation: CAWTEGGQGALVGETQYF.

The chain combines TRBV5-4 with TRBJ2-1; a weak D match, TRBD2 (5 bases). The CDR3 is 16 residues long. Trimming took 4 bases from V and 5 from J, leaving 19 bases between them. Germline-derived CDR1 and CDR2 are SGHNT and YYREEE (reference sequence). The CDR3 loop is CASSAGLERSHNEQFF. The CDR3 DNA follows: TGTGCCAGCAGCGCGGGCCTGGAAAGGTCCCACAATGAGCAGTTCTTC.

This sequence joins TRBV30 and TRBJ2-4; 9 bases are shared with TRBD1. The trim removed 7 bases at V and 4 bases at J, leaving 11 bases unmatched. The CDR3 extends over 15 amino acids. Germline values: CDR1 GTSNPN, CDR2 SVGIG (reference sequence). The CDR3 DNA sequence: TGTGCCTCCTCCCCCCCGGACAGGGGAAAAAACATTCAGTACTTC. This gives the protein CASSPPDRGKNIQYF.

As regards this clone: The junction differs from germline at one of its ends, possibly a read error. CDR3 in DNA: TGCAGCGTTAAAGACAGGGGCTATCAGCCCCAGCATTTT. Amino acid sequence: CSVKDRGYQPQHF. The chain carries TRBV29-1 and TRBJ1-5; TRBD1 agrees at 8 bases. CDR1 is SQVTM, CDR2 ANQGSEA, per germline. This CDR3 is 13 amino acids long.

The CDR3 spells CAWRPIYGYTF. CDR3 sequence (DNA): TGTGCCTGGCGACCGATCTATGGCTACACCTTC. The gene calls are TRBV30 and TRBJ1-2; D remains ambiguous. This CDR3 spans 11 amino acids. Per the germline V gene, CDR1 is GTSNPN and CDR2 is SVGIG (reference sequence). V dropped 5 bases and J dropped 4 bases, with 8 bases sitting between them.